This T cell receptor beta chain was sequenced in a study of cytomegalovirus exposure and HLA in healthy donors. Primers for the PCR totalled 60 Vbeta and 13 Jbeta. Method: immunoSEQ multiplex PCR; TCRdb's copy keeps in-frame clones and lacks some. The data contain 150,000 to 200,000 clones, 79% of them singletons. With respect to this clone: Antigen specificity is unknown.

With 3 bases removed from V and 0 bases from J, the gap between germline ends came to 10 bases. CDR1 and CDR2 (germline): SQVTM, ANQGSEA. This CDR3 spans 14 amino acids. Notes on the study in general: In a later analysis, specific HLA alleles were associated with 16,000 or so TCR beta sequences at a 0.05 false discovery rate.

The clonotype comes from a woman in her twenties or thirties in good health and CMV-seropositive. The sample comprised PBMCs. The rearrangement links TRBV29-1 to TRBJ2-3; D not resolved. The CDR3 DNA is TGCAGCGTTGAGCGGATGTCTAGCACAGATACGCAGTATTTT. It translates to CSVERMSSTDTQYF.